This T cell receptor beta chain was retrieved from a study of glioma-infiltrating T cells after dendritic cell vaccination. The V end was cut by 3 bases, the J end by 2 bases, with 10 bases between. CDR1 is LNHNV, CDR2 YYDKDF, per germline (reference sequence). CDR3 length: 14 amino acids. The primer mix had 60 V beta and 13 J beta primers. Here immunoSEQ multiplex PCR was the method, and the copy in TCRdb shows in-frame clones only, minus some. The sample yields 35,000 to 40,000 clones, roughly four fifths seen once. Selection required adequate fresh-frozen tumor tissue plus more than two years' survival data.

The chain recombines TRBV15 with TRBJ1-2; D is possibly TRBD1 (5 bases). This material consisted of blood, taken before dendritic cell vaccination. The sequence was obtained from a human donor with glioblastoma. The CDR3 sequence: CATSSGTGNYGYTF. Written as DNA, the CDR3 is TGTGCCACCAGCAGCGGAACAGGAAACTATGGCTACACCTTC.